The TCR beta chain under discussion was sequenced for a study of T cells after yellow fever vaccination. Study-wide context: Low-cell-number fractions underwent preparation using SMART-Seq v4 Ultra Low Input. Findings of the study overall: It was a small share of clonotypes that appeared in both CD4 and CD8 compartments.

There are many counts of this clonotype. The antigen is undetermined. TCR cDNA was made by 5'RACE template switching, adding a universal primer site and UMIs. TCRdb passed the 5' RACE reads through MiXCR, listing each CDR3 protein once. The sample has about 260,000 distinct CDR3 sequences, around 3.5% seen once; the top ten hold 19%. This CDR3 has 14 amino acids. The V gene's germline CDR1 is MNHEY and CDR2 SMNVEV (reference sequence). Trimming shortened V by 5 bases and J by 8 bases, and 13 bases separated the two germline ends. This TCR was sampled from a man between 18 and 29 years old who received the YFV17D yellow fever vaccine. The sample was PBMCs, taken 15 days after the yellow fever booster vaccination. J is TRBJ1-6 and V is TRBV27; D not certain. As DNA, the CDR3 is TGTGCCAGCAGTCCTCGGGCCTTTGATTCACCCCTCCACTTT. Protein sequence: CASSPRAFDSPLHF.